This entry describes one TCR beta chain. This record belongs to a study of blood T cells in healthy people across ages. Sample-barcoded 5' priming and a J-beta primer mix drove a second PCR of about 6 to 11 cycles. TCRdb re-derived calls from the 5' RACE reads in MiXCR, one entry per CDR3 protein. The sample contains fewer than 1.5 million distinct CDR3 sequences, roughly 45% of which appear only once. The CDR3 covers 13 residues. V was trimmed by 8 bases and J by 5 bases, leaving 15 bases between them. CDR1 is MNHEY, CDR2 SMNVEV, per germline (reference sequence). Sequencing input: blood. The chain links TRBV27 to TRBJ1-2, with D perhaps matching TRBD1 (6 bases). The receptor's source is a woman aged 18-29 years in good health. CDR3 DNA: TGTGCCAGCGGGTGGGGGGCGGGATATGGCTACACCTTC. It encodes CASGWGAGYGYTF.